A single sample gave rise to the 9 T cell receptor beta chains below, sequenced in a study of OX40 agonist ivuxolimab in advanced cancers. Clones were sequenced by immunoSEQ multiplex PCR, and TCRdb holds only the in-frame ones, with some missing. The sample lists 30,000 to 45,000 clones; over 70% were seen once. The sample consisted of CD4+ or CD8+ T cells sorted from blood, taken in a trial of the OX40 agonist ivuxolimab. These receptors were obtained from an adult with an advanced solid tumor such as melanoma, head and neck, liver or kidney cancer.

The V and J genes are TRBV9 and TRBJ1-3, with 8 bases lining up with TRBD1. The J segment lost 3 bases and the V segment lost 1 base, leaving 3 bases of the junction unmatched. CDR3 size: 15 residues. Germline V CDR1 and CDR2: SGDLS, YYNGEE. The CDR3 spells CASSVQGADGNTIYF. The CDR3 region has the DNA TGTGCCAGCAGCGTACAGGGGGCAGATGGAAACACCATATATTTT.

The CDR3, as DNA: TGCGCCAGCAGCCCCAGACAGGGGATGGATTCACCCCTCCACTTT. Protein product: CASSPRQGMDSPLHF. This rearrangement joins TRBV5-1 to TRBJ1-6, with TRBD1 identical over 8 bases. The CDR3 totals 15 residues. V lost 4 bases, J lost 8 bases, and 8 bases stayed unmatched. Germline CDR1 and CDR2: SGHRS and YFSETQ.

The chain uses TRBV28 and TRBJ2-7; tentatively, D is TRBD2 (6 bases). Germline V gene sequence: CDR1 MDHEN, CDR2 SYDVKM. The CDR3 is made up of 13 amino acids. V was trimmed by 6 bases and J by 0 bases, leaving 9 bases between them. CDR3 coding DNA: TGTGCCAGCAGGGCGGGAAGCTCCTACGAGCAGTACTTC. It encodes CASRAGSSYEQYF.

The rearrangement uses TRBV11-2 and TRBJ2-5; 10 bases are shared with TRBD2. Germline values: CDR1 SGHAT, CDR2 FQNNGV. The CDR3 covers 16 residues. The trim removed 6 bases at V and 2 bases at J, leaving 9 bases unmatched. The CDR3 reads CASSRSSSGGQETQYF. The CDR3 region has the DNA TGTGCCAGCAGTCGTAGCTCTAGCGGGGGTCAAGAGACCCAGTACTTC.

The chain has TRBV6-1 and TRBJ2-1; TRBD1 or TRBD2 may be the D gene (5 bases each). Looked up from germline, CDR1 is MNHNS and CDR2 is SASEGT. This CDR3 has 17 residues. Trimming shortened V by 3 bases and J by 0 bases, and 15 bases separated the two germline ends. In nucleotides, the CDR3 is TGTGCCAGCAGTGAGTATTATTGGGGGAGCTCCTACAATGAGCAGTTCTTC. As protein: CASSEYYWGSSYNEQFF.

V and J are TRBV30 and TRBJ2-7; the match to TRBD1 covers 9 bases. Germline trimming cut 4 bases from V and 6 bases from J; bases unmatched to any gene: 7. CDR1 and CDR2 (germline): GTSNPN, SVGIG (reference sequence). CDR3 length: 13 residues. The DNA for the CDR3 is TGTGCCTGGACCCTGGGACAGGGTGGCGAGCAGTACTTC. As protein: CAWTLGQGGEQYF.

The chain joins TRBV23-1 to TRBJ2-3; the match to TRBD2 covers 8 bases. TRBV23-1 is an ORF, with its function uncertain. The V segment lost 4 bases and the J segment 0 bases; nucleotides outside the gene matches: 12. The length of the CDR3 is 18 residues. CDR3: CASSPIRNGLASTDTQYF. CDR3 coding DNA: TGCGCCAGCAGTCCCATTCGAAACGGACTAGCTAGCACAGATACGCAGTATTTT.

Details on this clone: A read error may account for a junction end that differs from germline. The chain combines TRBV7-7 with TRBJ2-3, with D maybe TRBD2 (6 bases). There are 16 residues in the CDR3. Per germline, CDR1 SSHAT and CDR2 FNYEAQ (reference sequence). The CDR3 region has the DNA TGTGCTAGCAGCCCCCGGTGCGGGGTAAGCACAGATACGCAGTATTTT. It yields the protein CASSPRCGVSTDTQYF.

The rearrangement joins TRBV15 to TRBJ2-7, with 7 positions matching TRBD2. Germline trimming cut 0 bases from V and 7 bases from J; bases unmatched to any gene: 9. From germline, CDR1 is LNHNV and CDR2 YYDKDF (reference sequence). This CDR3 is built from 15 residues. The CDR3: CATSRDGGRAREQYF. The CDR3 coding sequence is TGTGCCACCAGCAGAGATGGGGGGAGGGCGCGAGAGCAGTACTTC.